The clone carrying this T cell receptor (beta chain) was detected only a few times. Its antigen is as yet unknown. These data belong to a study of response to subunit inactivated influenza vaccine. The study's findings and limits: The authors put forward the suggestion that each seasonal influenza vaccination may bring in only a limited number of new T cells.

V trimming: 4 bases; J trimming: 2 bases; junction bases outside the gene matches: 9. The CDR3 loop spans 16 amino acids. CDR1 is SQVTM and CDR2 is ANQGSEA in the germline V gene. MiXCR was run by TCRdb on the RT-PCR reads, yielding one entry per CDR3 protein. This sample has 490,000 or so distinct CDR3 sequences; 6% to 9% occur once, and the top ten carry over 10%. The sequence was collected from a man aged 45-69 years who received an inactivated influenza vaccine. The source was PBMCs from blood, collected about 23 months after vaccination. The chain has TRBV29-1 and TRBJ2-2; 8 positions match TRBD2. The CDR3 region is CSVVGGGSRNTGELFF. CDR3 in DNA: TGCAGCGTTGTCGGGGGGGGCTCCAGAAACACCGGGGAGCTGTTTTTT.